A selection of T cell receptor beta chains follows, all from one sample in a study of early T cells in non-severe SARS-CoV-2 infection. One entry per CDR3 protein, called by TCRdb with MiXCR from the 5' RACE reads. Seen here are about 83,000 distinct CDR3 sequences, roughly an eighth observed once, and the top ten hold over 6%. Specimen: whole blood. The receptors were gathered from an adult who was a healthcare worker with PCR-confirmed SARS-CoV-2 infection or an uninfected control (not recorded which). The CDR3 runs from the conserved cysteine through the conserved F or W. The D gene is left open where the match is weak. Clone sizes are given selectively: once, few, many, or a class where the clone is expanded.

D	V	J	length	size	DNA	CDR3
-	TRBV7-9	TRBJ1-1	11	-	TGTGCCAGCGGGGAGGGAGTAGAAGCTTTCTTT	CASGEGVEAFF
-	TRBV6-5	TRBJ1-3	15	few	TGTGCCAGCAGTTACGACCATAGCTCTGGAAACACCATATATTTT	CASSYDHSSGNTIYF
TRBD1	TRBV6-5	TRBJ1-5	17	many	TGTGCCAGCAGCAGGGGGGGCCTCTGGGGTAGCAATCAGCCCCAGCATTTT	CASSRGGLWGSNQPQHF
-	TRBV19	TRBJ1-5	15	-	TGTGCCAGTAGTATATACGGAGCTTTCAATCAGCCCCAGCATTTT	CASSIYGAFNQPQHF
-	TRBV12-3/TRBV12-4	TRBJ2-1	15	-	TGTGCCAGCACCTTGGACGTAAGCTCCAACAATGAGCAGTTCTTC	CASTLDVSSNNEQFF
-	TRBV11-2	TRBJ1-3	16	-	TGTGCCAGCAGCTTAGATAAAAGCTACTCTGGAAACACCATATATTTT	CASSLDKSYSGNTIYF
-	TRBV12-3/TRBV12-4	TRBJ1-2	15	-	TGTGCCAGCAGTTTTGTTGGGCGTTTGACCTCTGGCTACACCTTC	CASSFVGRLTSGYTF
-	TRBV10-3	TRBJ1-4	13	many	TGTGCCATCAGTGAAGGAGCCGACGAAAAACTGTTTTTT	CAISEGADEKLFF
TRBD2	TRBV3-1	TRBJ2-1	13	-	TGTGCCAGTGAGGGGAGGGCCTACAATGAGCAGTTCTTC	CASEGRAYNEQFF
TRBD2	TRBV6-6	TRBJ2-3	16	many	TGTGCCAGCAGTTACTGGGGGGAGGGTCTTTCACGGGCGCAGTATTTT	CASSYWGEGLSRAQYF
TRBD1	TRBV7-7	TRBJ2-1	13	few	TGTGCTAGCAGCTTGACGACAGGGGATGAGCAGTTCTTC	CASSLTTGDEQFF
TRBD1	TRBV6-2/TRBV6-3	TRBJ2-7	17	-	TGTGCCAGCAGCCCCCTCCGGGGGGGACAGGGGACCCACGAGCAGTACTTC	CASSPLRGGQGTHEQYF
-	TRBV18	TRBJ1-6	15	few	TGTGCCAGCTCACCACCCGGGGAAGTGGCTTCACCCCTCCACTTT	CASSPPGEVASPLHF
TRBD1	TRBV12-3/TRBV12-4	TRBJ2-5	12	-	TGTGCCAGCAGGAGGGGGCTAGGGGCCCAGTACTTC	CASRRGLGAQYF
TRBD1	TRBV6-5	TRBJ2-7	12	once	TGTGCCAGCAGTCGGACAGGGTTCGAGCAGTACTTC	CASSRTGFEQYF
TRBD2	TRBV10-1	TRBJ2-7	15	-	TGCGCCAGCAGGGCTAGCGGGTCGTTTTCCTACGAGCAGTACTTC	CASRASGSFSYEQYF
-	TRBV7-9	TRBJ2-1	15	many	TGTGCCAGCAGCCGTTCGGCGGTCTCCTACAATGAGCAGTTCTTC	CASSRSAVSYNEQFF
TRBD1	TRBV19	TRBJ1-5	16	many	TGTGCCAGTAGTATCGGGACCGACAGGGGCAATCAGCCCCAGCATTTT	CASSIGTDRGNQPQHF
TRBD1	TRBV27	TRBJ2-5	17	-	TGTGCCAGCAGTTTATCGCCGGGACAGGGATTCCAAGAGACCCAGTACTTC	CASSLSPGQGFQETQYF
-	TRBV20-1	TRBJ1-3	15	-	TGCAGTGCTAGAGATCGGGGTTACTCTGGAAACACCATATATTTT	CSARDRGYSGNTIYF
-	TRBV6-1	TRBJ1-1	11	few	TGTGCCAGCAGTGTTCAAAATGAAGCTTTCTTT	CASSVQNEAFF
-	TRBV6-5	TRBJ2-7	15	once	TGTGCCAGCAGTTACCCCGACAGGCGCCCCTACGAGCAGTACTTC	CASSYPDRRPYEQYF
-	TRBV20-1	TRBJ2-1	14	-	TGCAGTTCCCAGGACAGGAGGGCTTACAATGAGCAGTTCTTC	CSSQDRRAYNEQFF
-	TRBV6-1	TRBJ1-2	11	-	TGTGCCAGCACCCAGACGGGAGGCTACACCTTC	CASTQTGGYTF
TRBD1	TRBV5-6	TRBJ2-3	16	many	TGTGCCAGCAGCTCGTCCAGACAGGGACGTGCAGATACGCAGTATTTT	CASSSSRQGRADTQYF
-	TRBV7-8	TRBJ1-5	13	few	TGTGCCAGCAGCTTTAACATGGATCAGCCCCAGCATTTT	CASSFNMDQPQHF
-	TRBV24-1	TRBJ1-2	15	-	TGTGCCACCAGTGATTCGGGGGTCCTTAGCTATGGCTACACCTTC	CATSDSGVLSYGYTF
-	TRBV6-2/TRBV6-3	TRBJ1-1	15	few	TGTGCCAGCAGTTACTCTGCGGGTGCGGAGACTGAAGCTTTCTTT	CASSYSAGAETEAFF
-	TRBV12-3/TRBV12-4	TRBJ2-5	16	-	TGTGCCAGCAGTTTTAATTGGGCGAGGTGGCAAGAGACCCAGTACTTC	CASSFNWARWQETQYF
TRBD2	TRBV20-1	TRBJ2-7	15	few	TGCAGTGCAACCCCCGGGGGGAGCTTCTCCTACGAGCAGTACTTC	CSATPGGSFSYEQYF
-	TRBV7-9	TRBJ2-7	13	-	TGTGCCAGCAGCGCCATTGGGGGGTACGAGCAGTACTTC	CASSAIGGYEQYF
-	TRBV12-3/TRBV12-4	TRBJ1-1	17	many	TGTGCCAGCAGTTTAATCTCCGGGTTTGGGACGGGGGCTGAAGCTTTCTTT	CASSLISGFGTGAEAFF
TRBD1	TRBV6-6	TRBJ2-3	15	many	TGTGCCAGCAGTTTCCGGGACAGTTTAACGGATACGCAGTATTTT	CASSFRDSLTDTQYF
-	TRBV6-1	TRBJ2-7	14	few	TGTGCCAGCAGTGAACGAATCGTTGGCTACGAGCAGTACTTC	CASSERIVGYEQYF
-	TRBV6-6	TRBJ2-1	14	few	TGTGCCAGCAGTTACTCTCTTGTGGCCGAAATGCAGTTCTTC	CASSYSLVAEMQFF
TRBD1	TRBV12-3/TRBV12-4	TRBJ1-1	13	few	TGTGCCAGCAGTCTGACAGGGATCGGTGAAGCTTTCTTT	CASSLTGIGEAFF
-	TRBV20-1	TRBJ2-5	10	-	TGCAGTGCGGGACGAGAGACCCAGTACTTC	CSAGRETQYF
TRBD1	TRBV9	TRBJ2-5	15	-	TGTGCCAGCAGCGTCGGGACAGGGGGCGATGAGACCCAGTACTTC	CASSVGTGGDETQYF
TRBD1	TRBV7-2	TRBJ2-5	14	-	TGTGCCAGCAGCGTGACAGGGGGCGAAGAGACCCAGTACTTC	CASSVTGGEETQYF
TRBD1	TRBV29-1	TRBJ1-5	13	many	TGCAGCGTGGGGGGACAGCTCAATCAGCCCCAGCATTTT	CSVGGQLNQPQHF
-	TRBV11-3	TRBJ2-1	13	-	TGTGCCAGCAGCCCCTCAGCGTATGATGAGCAGTTCTTC	CASSPSAYDEQFF
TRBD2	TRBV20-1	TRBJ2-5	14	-	TGCAGTGCTAGGCAGAGCGGGAGCCAAGAGACCCAGTACTTC	CSARQSGSQETQYF
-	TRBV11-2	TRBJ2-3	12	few	TGTGCCAGCAGCTCCATACCACCCGAGCAGTATTTT	CASSSIPPEQYF
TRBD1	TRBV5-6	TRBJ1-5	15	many	TGTGCCAGCAGCTTCACTGCAGGGGGCGGTCAGCCCCAGCATTTT	CASSFTAGGGQPQHF
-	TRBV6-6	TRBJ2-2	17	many	TGTGCCAGCAGTTACGTCAGGACCAGTACTAACACCGGGGAGCTGTTTTTT	CASSYVRTSTNTGELFF
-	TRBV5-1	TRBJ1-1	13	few	TGCGCCACCTCTAGGGGGATGGACACTGAAGCTTTCTTT	CATSRGMDTEAFF